Sequencing of this T cell receptor beta chain was carried out in a study of blood T cell repertoires in COVID-19. Study-wide background: Samples representing acute and convalescent COVID-19 were sourced from the United States, Italy and Spain.

Recruits, aged 18 to 89 years, lived in about two dozen US areas. Looked up from germline, CDR1 is SGHTS and CDR2 is YDEGEE. With 4 bases clipped from V and 0 bases from J, the junction kept 6 bases outside the gene matches. This CDR3 has 16 residues. TCRdb's table, derived via immunoSEQ multiplex PCR, lists solely in-frame clones and lacks some. The profile shows approximately 400,000 clones, roughly 86% of them singletons. This chain uses TRBV5-8 with TRBJ1-3; 8 bases fit TRBD1. The source material was PBMCs or T cells enriched from blood (not recorded which). This TCR was sampled from a man aged 25-45 years who had recovered from COVID-19. CDR3 residues: CASSNAGGPSGNTIYF. The DNA for the CDR3 is TGTGCCAGCAGCAACGCAGGGGGCCCCTCTGGAAACACCATATATTTT.